This TCR beta chain is from a study of T cells in Graves' hyperthyroidism and ophthalmopathy. Study conclusions and caveats: Ophthalmopathy, as predicted by the model, came a median about seven months after the prediction.

This clonotype was detected a few times. Its antigen remains unknown. Template material for amplifying TCR beta CDR3 regions consisted of RNA transcripts. First-round RT-PCR targeting the TCR CDR3 was performed with the HTBI primer set. TCRdb ran MiXCR on the multiplex PCR reads and lists one entry per CDR3 protein. Altogether over 700,000 distinct CDR3 sequences are present, roughly 40% being singletons, with the ten largest covering approximately 8.7%. An absence of ophthalmopathy progression within 18 months meant stable Graves' hyperthyroidism. Around 10 ml fresh peripheral blood yielded the PBMCs. This CDR3 contains 15 residues. Germline V gene data show CDR1 as SGHTA and CDR2 as FQGNSA. Trimming took 3 bases from V and 0 from J, leaving 9 bases between them.

The rearrangement links TRBV7-2 to TRBJ1-3; D ambiguous. The receptor was isolated from a man aged 18 to 29 with Graves' hyperthyroidism. The sequencing input was blood. CDR3 sequence reads: CASSFRPSSGNTIYF. Written as DNA, the CDR3 is TGTGCCAGCAGCTTCCGTCCGAGCTCTGGAAACACCATATATTTT. Full variable domain (outside the CDR3, taken from reference TRBV7-2 and TRBJ1-3): GAGVSQSPSNKVTEKGKDVELRCDPISGHTALYWYRQSLGQGLEFLIYFQGNSAPDKSGLPSDRFSAERTGGSVSTLTIQRTQQEDSAVYLCASSFRPSSGNTIYFGEGSWLTVV.